The 5 T cell receptor beta chains presented below share a single source sample, sequenced in a study of T-cell memory formation after mild COVID-19. TCRdb re-called the 5' RACE reads through MiXCR, storing one row per CDR3 protein. The data contain about 190,000 distinct CDR3 sequences, over 9.5% of them singletons. The sequencing sample was made of PBMCs or a T cell subset sorted from them (not recorded which). The receptors were sampled from a man in his late teens or twenties who had mild COVID-19 (a few samples of this study predate the infection). Cell type and time point are not known.

This clonotype has at least ten counts. This chain joins TRBV19 and TRBJ2-6; D unresolved. Germline CDR1 is LNHDA and CDR2 is SQIVND (reference sequence). The CDR3 sequence is 15 residues long. V gave up 6 bases and J gave up 0 bases, with 9 bases separating them. CDR3 amino acids: CASSPPGSGANVLTF. The CDR3 region has the DNA TGTGCCAGTAGCCCGCCGGGCTCTGGGGCCAACGTCCTGACTTTC.

Many counts were recorded for this clonotype. V is TRBV7-2 and J is TRBJ2-3, with 7 nucleotides matching TRBD2. CDR3 length: 17 amino acids. Trimming removed 3 bases from V and 6 bases from J; junction bases left unmatched: 15. Germline V lookup: CDR1 SGHTA, CDR2 FQGNSA. This CDR3 is CASSFSAGIERRDTQYF. Written as DNA, the CDR3 is TGTGCCAGCAGCTTTTCAGCGGGAATTGAGCGTCGGGATACGCAGTATTTT.

There are a few counts of this clonotype. The rearrangement uses TRBV2 and TRBJ2-3; D call uncertain. Germline loops: CDR1 SNHLY, CDR2 FYNNEI. The CDR3 covers 13 residues. V dropped 4 bases and J dropped 6 bases, with 11 bases sitting between them. The CDR3 DNA is TGTGCCAGCAGTGTTAGCCCCGCGGATACGCAGTATTTT. Protein sequence: CASSVSPADTQYF.

The chain is built from TRBV6-2 or TRBV6-3 and TRBJ1-5, with D perhaps TRBD1 (5 bases). Germline-derived CDR1 and CDR2 are MNHEY and SVGEGT. V was shortened by 4 bases and J by 7 bases, with 23 bases between the two germline ends. This CDR3 is 17 amino acids long. CDR3 sequence: CASSWSHGTAYGQPQHF. Here the CDR3 DNA reads TGTGCCAGCAGTTGGAGCCATGGGACGGCTTACGGACAGCCCCAGCATTTT.

A few counts support this clonotype. V is TRBV20-1 and J is TRBJ1-1; 9 bases are a match to TRBD1. Germline loops: CDR1 DFQATT, CDR2 SNEGSKA (reference sequence). The CDR3 runs to 15 residues. V lost 5 bases to trimming and J lost 10 bases; unmatched junction nucleotides: 17. The CDR3 sequence: CSAQTGGMGGVGAFF. The DNA for the CDR3 is TGCAGTGCTCAAACAGGGGGCATGGGTGGCGTCGGAGCTTTCTTT.